What follows describes a single T cell receptor (beta chain). Its antigen is unidentified. These data originate in a study of PD-L1 blockade in urothelial cancer. Across the whole study: Previous chemotherapy exposure amounted to 0 to 3 regimens for patients. Blood was evaluated 3 weeks (second dose) and 6 weeks after therapy began. Study-level results: Those with durable benefit had larger increases in tumor-associated blood clones at 3 weeks.

The time point: pretreatment peripheral blood. Losses at the gene ends were 6 bases for V and 10 bases for J; bases not matched to a gene: 14. CDR3 length: 15 residues. Germline CDR1 is SGHTA and CDR2 is FQGTGA. The protocol was immunoSEQ multiplex PCR, while the TCRdb copy is restricted to in-frame clones and leaves out a portion. Of tens of thousands of clones listed, 70% to 90% were seen once; the top ten hold around 25%. The V call is TRBV7-3, the J call TRBJ2-1, with 8 bases that match TRBD2. This clonotype was obtained from a donor at least 40 years old with urothelial cancer. Source: PBMCs, taken around atezolizumab (anti-PD-L1) treatment. This CDR3 is CASSPGGQRSPEQFF. CDR3 nucleotides: TGTGCCAGCAGTCCGGGGGGGCAGCGGAGCCCCGAGCAGTTCTTC. Filled out from reference TRBV7-3 and TRBJ2-1, the complete variable domain reads GAGVSQTPSNKVTEKGKYVELRCDPISGHTALYWYRQSLGQGPEFLIYFQGTGAADDSGLPNDRFFAVRPEGSVSTLKIQRTERGDSAVYLCASSPGGQRSPEQFFGPGTRLTVL.